The rows below give T cell receptor beta chains drawn from one sample of a study of early T cells in non-severe SARS-CoV-2 infection. TCRdb re-derived calls from the 5' RACE reads in MiXCR, one entry per CDR3 protein. The data hold some 81,000 distinct CDR3 sequences, with about a sixth observed a single time. The source material was whole blood. All receptors derive from an adult who was a healthcare worker with PCR-confirmed SARS-CoV-2 infection or an uninfected control (not recorded which). The conserved cysteine and the conserved F or W are not part of the CDR3 here.

v_gene: TRBV9
j_gene: TRBJ2-2
CDR3aa: ASSVARAQTGELF

v_gene: TRBV30
j_gene: TRBJ2-7
CDR3aa: AWSLNPGQMY

v_gene: TRBV19
j_gene: TRBJ2-5
CDR3aa: ASSIGSVPFGAQY

v_gene: TRBV7-6
j_gene: TRBJ2-2
CDR3aa: ASSLPPNGGELF

v_gene: TRBV4-2
j_gene: TRBJ1-5
CDR3aa: ASSQERDQPQH

v_gene: TRBV20-1
j_gene: TRBJ1-5
CDR3aa: SASPAPASNQPQH

v_gene: TRBV9
j_gene: TRBJ1-4
CDR3aa: ASSSQGADEKLF

v_gene: TRBV29-1
j_gene: TRBJ2-3
CDR3aa: SVANRGTDTQY

v_gene: TRBV5-4
j_gene: TRBJ2-1
CDR3aa: ASSPPGGRVDNEQF

v_gene: TRBV24-1
j_gene: TRBJ2-1
CDR3aa: ATSDASWREGYNEQF

v_gene: TRBV12-3/TRBV12-4
j_gene: TRBJ2-7
CDR3aa: ASSRAQGYEQY

v_gene: TRBV6-1
j_gene: TRBJ1-1
CDR3aa: ASSEGTDGSAF

v_gene: TRBV2
j_gene: TRBJ1-1
CDR3aa: ASRARGTTEAF

v_gene: TRBV7-9
j_gene: TRBJ2-1
CDR3aa: ASSPLWGGRGNEQF

v_gene: TRBV28
j_gene: TRBJ2-1
CDR3aa: ASSLLGNYNEQF

v_gene: TRBV29-1
j_gene: TRBJ2-7
CDR3aa: SVWGQGGLGEQY

v_gene: TRBV7-9
j_gene: TRBJ2-7
CDR3aa: ASSLDLEQY

v_gene: TRBV10-2
j_gene: TRBJ2-7
CDR3aa: ASGRGVGTGY

v_gene: TRBV29-1
j_gene: TRBJ2-2
CDR3aa: SVRRGRVDTGELF

v_gene: TRBV28
j_gene: TRBJ1-1
CDR3aa: ASNEPGGPRDTEAF

v_gene: TRBV21-1
j_gene: TRBJ1-5
CDR3aa: ASSKVNLGSNQPQH

v_gene: TRBV5-1
j_gene: TRBJ1-2
CDR3aa: ASSPEGTGNGYT

v_gene: TRBV5-1
j_gene: TRBJ1-1
CDR3aa: ASSPLGGNMNTEAF

v_gene: TRBV5-1
j_gene: TRBJ1-1
CDR3aa: ASSLEKGEAF

v_gene: TRBV6-2/TRBV6-3
j_gene: TRBJ2-7
CDR3aa: ASRVSTTLDEQY

v_gene: TRBV5-1
j_gene: TRBJ1-2
CDR3aa: ASRGGEVANYGYT

v_gene: TRBV7-9
j_gene: TRBJ2-1
CDR3aa: ASSQTSGRGNEQF

v_gene: TRBV4-1
j_gene: TRBJ1-4
CDR3aa: ASSHEEALGEKLF

v_gene: TRBV5-4
j_gene: TRBJ2-5
CDR3aa: ASSLAGGGRETQY

v_gene: TRBV10-1
j_gene: TRBJ2-7
CDR3aa: ASSAALGEQY

v_gene: TRBV12-3/TRBV12-4
j_gene: TRBJ2-5
CDR3aa: ASSLVSRQAETQY

v_gene: TRBV7-3
j_gene: TRBJ2-1
CDR3aa: ASSLTRNSYNEQF

v_gene: TRBV30
j_gene: TRBJ1-5
CDR3aa: AWSPRGNQPQH